Below, 30 T cell receptor beta chains from the same sample are listed, as sequenced in a study of PD-L1 blockade in urothelial cancer. The repertoire was sequenced with immunoSEQ multiplex PCR; TCRdb's copy has only in-frame clones and lacks some. The sample includes 35,000 to 55,000 clones, roughly 78% of them seen just once. Sample time point: peripheral blood 6 weeks after treatment start. Sequences were derived from PBMCs, sampled around atezolizumab (anti-PD-L1) treatment. Receptor source: a man in his sixties with urothelial cancer.

The CDR3 bases are TGTGCCAGCAGTCCAAGCGGGAGTACCCACGAGCAGTACTTC. This encodes CASSPSGSTHEQYF. The genes are TRBV28 and TRBJ2-7; 8 nucleotides agree with TRBD2. CDR3 length: 14 residues. The trim removed 5 bases at V and 5 bases at J, leaving 8 bases unmatched. CDR1 is MDHEN and CDR2 is SYDVKM in the germline V gene.

The chain joins TRBV5-1 to TRBJ1-1; perhaps TRBD1 as D (6 bases). V lost 3 bases and J 2 bases, leaving 11 bases between the germline ends. The CDR3 has 14 residues. Germline-derived CDR1 and CDR2 are SGHRS and YFSETQ. CDR3 in DNA: TGCGCCAGCAGCTCCTCGGGGGGCAACACTGAAGCTTTCTTT. It codes for CASSSSGGNTEAFF.

The chain joins TRBV6-1 to TRBJ1-1, with 9 nucleotides matching TRBD1. The junction had 6 bases not matched to a gene; V was cut back by 1 base and J by 3 bases. CDR3 length equals 16 residues. The germline CDR1 and CDR2 sequences are MNHNS and SASEGT. CDR3 DNA: TGTGCCAGCAGTGAAGGGCGGGACAGGGTGTACACTGAAGCTTTCTTT. Translated, it gives CASSEGRDRVYTEAFF.

The chain carries TRBV20-1 and TRBJ2-7, with TRBD1 as a possible D gene (6 bases). The CDR3 sequence is 11 residues long. CDR1 and CDR2 from the germline V gene are DFQATT and SNEGSKA (reference sequence). As DNA, the CDR3 is TGCAGCCCCATACAGGGCTACGAGCAGTACTTC. This translates into CSPIQGYEQYF.

V usage is TRBV6-1 and J usage is TRBJ1-1; the D gene is possibly TRBD1 (6 bases). The CDR3 contains 14 residues. The germline CDR1 and CDR2 sequences are MNHNS and SASEGT. V lost 4 bases, J lost 5 bases, and 14 bases lay in between. The CDR3 DNA is TGTGCCAGCAGTGCATCACAGGGTAGAACTGAAGCTTTCTTT. It yields the protein CASSASQGRTEAFF.

The rearrangement uses TRBV29-1 and TRBJ1-1, with 7 nucleotides matching TRBD1. J lost 4 bases, V lost 5 bases, and 10 bases had no gene match. The CDR3 length is 14 residues. Germline lookup yields CDR1 SQVTM and CDR2 ANQGSEA. DNA for the CDR3: TGCAGCGTTTCCATACAGGGGATAGGCACTGAAGCTTTCTTT. This sequence encodes CSVSIQGIGTEAFF.

The chain recombines TRBV5-6 with TRBJ2-1; D is unresolved. This CDR3 region has 18 residues. CDR1 is SGHDT, CDR2 YYEEEE, per germline. Trimming stripped 3 bases from V and 6 bases from J, with 25 bases between. In DNA, the CDR3 is TGTGCCAGCAGCTCTACAGTCCGTCGCTTCGTCAATGGCAATGAGCAGTTCTTC. Protein product: CASSSTVRRFVNGNEQFF. Combining the CDR3 with reference TRBV5-6 and TRBJ2-1 gives the whole variable domain DAGVTQSPTHLIKTRGQQVTLRCSPKSGHDTVSWYQQALGQGPQFIFQYYEEEERQRGNFPDRFSGHQFPNYSSELNVNALLLGDSALYLCASSSTVRRFVNGNEQFFGPGTRLTVL.

V and J are TRBV5-8 and TRBJ2-2; D gene unclear. Trimming shortened V by 0 bases and J by 4 bases, and 7 bases separated the two germline ends. The CDR3 extends over 14 amino acids. The germline V gene encodes CDR1 SGHTS and CDR2 YDEGEE. The CDR3 loop is CASSLARSTGELFF. CDR3 sequence (DNA): TGTGCCAGCAGCTTGGCCCGGAGCACCGGGGAGCTGTTTTTT.

V usage is TRBV27 and J usage is TRBJ2-2, with TRBD1 matching 8 bases. Germline V lookup: CDR1 MNHEY, CDR2 SMNVEV (reference sequence). Trimming took 2 bases from V and 5 from J; bases not matched to a gene: 4. The CDR3 length is 15 residues. The CDR3 loop reads CASSLTGGLTGELFF. DNA of the CDR3: TGTGCCAGCAGTTTAACAGGGGGACTTACCGGGGAGCTGTTTTTT.

The gene calls are TRBV5-4 and TRBJ2-5; 7 nucleotides line up with TRBD1. The J segment lost 5 bases and the V segment lost 1 base, leaving 2 bases of the junction unmatched. This CDR3 contains 13 residues. CDR1 is SGHNT, CDR2 YYREEE, per germline (reference sequence). The CDR3 DNA is TGTGCCAGCAGCTTGAAGGGGGCGGAGACCCAGTACTTC. It codes for CASSLKGAETQYF.

The genes are TRBV28 and TRBJ1-1, with 7 bases matching TRBD1. The CDR3 is 16 residues long. Looked up from germline, CDR1 is MDHEN and CDR2 is SYDVKM. V was pared by 3 bases and J by 6 bases, with 13 bases of the junction left unmatched. The CDR3, as DNA: TGTGCCAGCAGTTTCTTATCGACAGGGATAGCTCCTGAAGCTTTCTTT. Its protein product is CASSFLSTGIAPEAFF.

The chain is built from TRBV27 and TRBJ2-1, with 12 bases lining up with TRBD2. The germline CDR1 and CDR2 sequences are MNHEY and SMNVEV (reference sequence). The V segment lost 5 bases and the J segment 7 bases; nucleotides outside the gene matches: 3. The CDR3 length is 14 residues. CDR3 DNA: TGTGCCAGCAGTCTAGCGGGAGGGTTGAATGAGCAGTTCTTC. Its translation is CASSLAGGLNEQFF.

This clone appeared a few times. The chain employs TRBV28 and TRBJ1-2; the D is unclear. Germline V gives CDR1 MDHEN, CDR2 SYDVKM. The CDR3 consists of 13 residues. The ends were cut back, 5 bases at V and 4 bases at J, with 11 bases in the middle. For the CDR3, the DNA is TGTGCCAGCAGTCACCGAGGGTTCTATGGCTACACCTTC. Amino acid sequence: CASSHRGFYGYTF.

This sequence joins TRBV5-6 and TRBJ2-3; possibly TRBD1 for D (5 bases). Germline V gives CDR1 SGHDT, CDR2 YYEEEE. The CDR3 is 15 amino acids. Trimming took 4 bases from V and 3 from J, leaving 15 bases between them. The CDR3 loop reads CASSPRRRATDTQYF. The CDR3 DNA sequence: TGTGCCAGCAGCCCCCGGCGCAGGGCGACAGATACGCAGTATTTT. Drawing the rest from reference TRBV5-6 and TRBJ2-3, the complete variable domain is DAGVTQSPTHLIKTRGQQVTLRCSPKSGHDTVSWYQQALGQGPQFIFQYYEEEERQRGNFPDRFSGHQFPNYSSELNVNALLLGDSALYLCASSPRRRATDTQYFGPGTRLTVL.

The chain uses TRBV4-3 and TRBJ2-3; maybe TRBD2 (5 bases). CDR1 is LGHNA, CDR2 YSLEER, per germline. The CDR3 extends over 14 amino acids. The V end lost 0 bases, the J end lost 8 bases, and 12 bases lay between the germline ends. The CDR3 loop reads CASSQDPTEGTQYF. The CDR3 region has the DNA TGCGCCAGCAGCCAAGACCCGACCGAGGGTACGCAGTATTTT.

This chain uses TRBV14 with TRBJ2-1; 11 positions match TRBD2. Germline CDR1 is SGHDN and CDR2 is FVKESK. The CDR3 is 16 amino acids. V was clipped by 0 bases and J by 9 bases; unmatched bases: 7. CDR3 bases: TGTGCCAGCAGCCAAGATCCTAGCGGGAGGATGAGTGAGCAGTTCTTC. Amino acids: CASSQDPSGRMSEQFF. Variable domain in full (rest from reference TRBV14 and TRBJ2-1): EAGVTQFPSHSVIEKGQTVTLRCDPISGHDNLYWYRRVMGKEIKFLLHFVKESKQDESGMPNNRFLAERTGGTYSTLKVQPAELEDSGVYFCASSQDPSGRMSEQFFGPGTRLTVL.

V usage is TRBV5-5 and J usage is TRBJ2-3, with 9 bases fitting TRBD1. Germline assignment: CDR1 SGHKS and CDR2 YYEKEE (reference sequence). The length of the CDR3 is 16 residues. V shed 0 bases and J 4 bases; nucleotides not matched to a gene: 6. CDR3 residues: CASSLGPRQGADTQYF. CDR3 bases: TGTGCCAGCAGCTTGGGCCCCAGACAGGGGGCAGATACGCAGTATTTT. The entire variable domain, with the rest obtained from reference TRBV5-5 and TRBJ2-3, is as follows: DAGVTQSPTHLIKTRGQQVTLRCSPISGHKSVSWYQQVLGQGPQFIFQYYEKEERGRGNFPDRFSARQFPNYSSELNVNALLLGDSALYLCASSLGPRQGADTQYFGPGTRLTVL.

The rearrangement joins TRBV27 to TRBJ2-7; 7 bases are a match to TRBD2. The CDR3 covers 13 residues. The V gene's germline CDR1 is MNHEY and CDR2 SMNVEV (reference sequence). Germline trimming cut 8 bases from V and 3 bases from J; bases unmatched to any gene: 7. This CDR3 is CASGAGPNYEQYF. The CDR3 nucleotides are TGTGCCAGCGGAGCGGGACCAAACTACGAGCAGTACTTC.

This chain joins TRBV5-1 and TRBJ1-1; D ambiguous. V lost 4 bases to trimming and J lost 7 bases, with 11 bases between them. There are 12 residues in the CDR3. Per the germline V gene, CDR1 is SGHRS and CDR2 is YFSETQ. CDR3 nucleotides: TGCGCCAGCAGCCTGTCACGGGATGAAGCTTTCTTT. This sequence encodes CASSLSRDEAFF.

The CDR3 loop reads CASSFDALEAFF. The CDR3 DNA is TGTGCCAGCAGCTTCGACGCTCTAGAGGCCTTCTTT. The V gene is TRBV5-8, the J gene TRBJ1-1, with D unclear. The V gene lost 2 bases and the J gene lost 14 bases, with 16 bases spanning the gap. The CDR3 contains 12 residues. Germline V gene data show CDR1 as SGHTS and CDR2 as YDEGEE.

The CDR3 region is CASSPSGQGATGELFF. In DNA, the CDR3 is TGTGCCAGCTCACCATCGGGACAGGGGGCCACCGGGGAGCTGTTTTTT. The V gene is TRBV18, the J gene TRBJ2-2; TRBD1 matches at 12 bases. V shed 2 bases and J 4 bases; nucleotides not matched to a gene: 2. The CDR3 is made up of 16 amino acids. Germline CDR1 is KGHSH and CDR2 is LQKENI.

CDR3 loop: CASSWVQGGYTF. Here the CDR3 DNA reads TGTGCCAGCAGTTGGGTCCAGGGTGGCTACACCTTC. The V and J genes are TRBV28 and TRBJ1-2; D may be TRBD1 (5 bases). CDR1 and CDR2 from the germline V gene are MDHEN and SYDVKM. This CDR3 is 12 amino acids long. Trimming shortened V by 4 bases and J by 7 bases, and 10 bases separated the two germline ends.

The rearrangement links TRBV9 to TRBJ2-5; the D gene is possibly TRBD2 (5 bases). Trimming stripped 4 bases from V and 1 base from J, with 8 bases between. Germline CDR1 SGDLS, CDR2 YYNGEE. The CDR3 consists of 13 residues. The CDR3 loop is CASSPRGQETQYF. The DNA for the CDR3 is TGTGCCAGCAGCCCCCGGGGCCAAGAGACCCAGTACTTC. Complete variable domain (other parts from reference TRBV9 and TRBJ2-5): DSGVTQTPKHLITATGQRVTLRCSPRSGDLSVYWYQQSLDQGLQFLIQYYNGEERAKGNILERFSAQQFPDLHSELNLSSLELGDSALYFCASSPRGQETQYFGPGTRLLVL.

The chain is built from TRBV28 and TRBJ1-4; tentative D call: TRBD1 (5 bases). The CDR3 runs 13 residues. Trimming removed 9 bases at V and 8 bases at J, with 16 bases between. The germline gives CDR1 MDHEN, CDR2 SYDVKM. This CDR3 reads CASSARDTEKLFF. In DNA form, the CDR3 reads TGTGCCAGTTCCGCCAGGGATACGGAAAAACTGTTTTTT.

V and J are TRBV19 and TRBJ2-4, with 16 bases matching TRBD2. Germline V gene lookup returns CDR1 LNHDA and CDR2 SQIVND (reference sequence). This CDR3 spans 15 amino acids. The V segment lost 3 bases and the J segment 8 bases; nucleotides outside the gene matches: 1. CDR3: CASSMGLAGGDIQYF. The CDR3 nucleotides are TGTGCCAGTAGTATGGGACTAGCGGGAGGGGACATTCAGTACTTC.

The V and J genes are TRBV5-5 and TRBJ1-1, with D perhaps TRBD1 (5 bases). The CDR3 is 13 residues long. The germline V gene encodes CDR1 SGHKS and CDR2 YYEKEE (reference sequence). V shed 4 bases and J shed 4 bases, with 11 bases lying between them. Here the CDR3 reads CASSPGGGTEAFF. In DNA form, the CDR3 reads TGTGCCAGCAGCCCGGGGGGGGGCACTGAAGCTTTCTTT.

The gene calls are TRBV7-2 and TRBJ1-5; 7 bases are shared with TRBD1. Per germline, CDR1 SGHTA and CDR2 FQGNSA. Losses at the gene ends were 1 base for V and 3 bases for J; bases not matched to a gene: 3. The CDR3 has 15 residues. The CDR3 DNA follows: TGTGCCAGCAGCTTAGAAACAGGGGCCAATCAGCCCCAGCATTTT. It specifies CASSLETGANQPQHF.

The rearrangement uses TRBV28 and TRBJ1-1, with D possibly matching TRBD1 (6 bases). The ends were cut back, 5 bases at V and 3 bases at J, with 13 bases in the middle. The germline V gene has CDR1 MDHEN and CDR2 SYDVKM. There are 14 residues in the CDR3. The CDR3 DNA is TGTGCCAGCAGTGTACAGGGTGTGGACACTGAAGCTTTCTTT. Amino acid sequence: CASSVQGVDTEAFF.

The V call is TRBV28, the J call TRBJ2-3, with 13 bases identical to TRBD2. The junction had 6 bases not matched to a gene; V was cut back by 6 bases and J by 6 bases. Germline assignment: CDR1 MDHEN and CDR2 SYDVKM. This CDR3 region has 15 residues. The DNA for the CDR3 is TGTGCCAGCAGCCCGGGACTAGCGGGATCGGATACGCAGTATTTT. This codes for CASSPGLAGSDTQYF. Complete variable domain (other parts from reference TRBV28 and TRBJ2-3): DVKVTQSSRYLVKRTGEKVFLECVQDMDHENMFWYRQDPGLGLRLIYFSYDVKMKEKGDIPEGYSVSREKKERFSLILESASTNQTSMYLCASSPGLAGSDTQYFGPGTRLTVL.

The CDR3 region is CASSLGTPYEQYF. Here the CDR3 DNA reads TGTGCCAGCAGTTTAGGGACTCCCTACGAGCAGTACTTC. This rearrangement joins TRBV27 to TRBJ2-7; the D gene is possibly TRBD2 (6 bases). The germline V gene encodes CDR1 MNHEY and CDR2 SMNVEV (reference sequence). The V gene lost 2 bases and the J gene lost 2 bases, with 7 bases spanning the gap. This CDR3 is built from 13 residues.